This T cell receptor beta chain was obtained from a study of T cell clonality in common variable immunodeficiency. This clone was observed at least ten times. Its antigen is not identified. The sequenced fragment ends 3 residues before the CDR3 boundary, so the rest is inferred from the germline J gene. V lost 4 bases and J 1 base, leaving 10 bases between the germline ends. This CDR3 contains 14 residues. Germline V CDR1 and CDR2: MNHEY, SMNVEV (reference sequence). Data came from immunoSEQ multiplex PCR; TCRdb stores just in-frame clones and leaves some out. This sample comprises about 39,000 clones, none seen once only. Study-level points and caveats: Patient heterogeneity in the CVID cohort limited correlations between repertoire features and clinical complications. CVID subjects shared fewer TCRbeta clones than healthy controls did.

This rearrangement joins TRBV27 to TRBJ1-2; weak D call: TRBD1 (6 bases). Sequencing used peripheral blood mononuclear cells. The clonotype was recovered from a person aged 18-69 years in good health. CDR3 sequence: CASSSTGVNYGYTF. CDR3 DNA, as far as it was read: TGTGCCAGCAGTTCGACAGGAGTTAACTATGGC.